The rows below give T cell receptor beta chains drawn from one sample of a study of Graves' ophthalmopathy and Graves' hyperthyroidism. TCRdb ran MiXCR on the multiplex PCR reads and lists one entry per CDR3 protein. The sample has about 380,000 distinct CDR3 sequences; 15% to 17% are singletons. Material for sequencing was peripheral blood. The receptors come from a woman between 18 and 29 years old with stable Graves' hyperthyroidism. Both conserved end residues are part of each CDR3. Fields, in order: J gene, D gene, clone size, V gene, CDR3 protein, CDR3 DNA. D genes are given only for firm matches. Some rows have no size entry. The others give once, few or many, or a class for an expanded clone.

J: TRBJ2-7
D: .
size: few
V: TRBV4-1
CDR3: CASSQGQILGYEQYF
DNA: TGCGCCAGCAGCCAGGGACAAATCCTCGGCTACGAGCAGTACTTC

J: TRBJ1-3
D: .
size: many
V: TRBV12-3/TRBV12-4
CDR3: CASSLGSGTGNTIYF
DNA: TGTGCCAGCAGTTTAGGTTCGGGCACGGGAAACACCATATATTTT

J: TRBJ2-7
D: TRBD2
size: once
V: TRBV5-1
CDR3: CASSPWTSGVYEHYF
DNA: TGCGCCAGCAGCCCCTGGACTAGCGGGGTCTACGAGCATTACTTC

J: TRBJ2-7
D: .
size: many
V: TRBV14
CDR3: CASSQGEIYEQYF
DNA: TGTGCCAGCAGCCAAGGGGAAATATACGAGCAGTACTTC

J: TRBJ1-5
D: .
size: .
V: TRBV18
CDR3: CASSRDPLGNQPQHF
DNA: TGTGCCAGCTCAAGGGACCCACTAGGAAATCAGCCCCAGCATTTT

J: TRBJ1-3
D: .
size: many
V: TRBV6-1
CDR3: CASRVATSGNTIYF
DNA: TGTGCCAGCAGGGTAGCTACGTCTGGAAACACCATATATTTT

J: TRBJ1-2
D: TRBD1
size: .
V: TRBV20-1
CDR3: CSAKTGGPNGYTF
DNA: TGCAGTGCAAAAACAGGGGGCCCCAATGGCTACACCTTC

J: TRBJ1-1
D: TRBD1
size: many
V: TRBV24-1
CDR3: CATSEPGQGAFF
DNA: TGTGCCACCAGTGAACCGGGACAGGGGGCTTTCTTT

J: TRBJ1-1
D: TRBD1
size: .
V: TRBV6-2/TRBV6-3
CDR3: CASSFRRQGAGWGTEAFF
DNA: TGTGCCAGCAGTTTCCGGCGACAGGGGGCCGGTTGGGGCACTGAAGCTTTCTTT

J: TRBJ1-1
D: .
size: many
V: TRBV19
CDR3: CASSIGTGIGDTEAFF
DNA: TGTGCCAGTAGTATCGGTACAGGGATCGGGGACACTGAAGCTTTCTTT

J: TRBJ2-4
D: .
size: many
V: TRBV6-2/TRBV6-3
CDR3: CASTLTTENIQYF
DNA: TGTGCCAGCACCCTCACTACTGAAAACATTCAGTACTTC

J: TRBJ2-7
D: .
size: many
V: TRBV12-5
CDR3: CASGEGPPPYEQYF
DNA: TGTGCTAGTGGCGAGGGGCCTCCCCCGTACGAGCAGTACTTC

J: TRBJ2-7
D: .
size: many
V: TRBV12-3/TRBV12-4
CDR3: CASSVTMEQYF
DNA: TGTGCCAGCAGTGTCACGATGGAGCAGTACTTC

J: TRBJ2-2
D: .
size: .
V: TRBV3-1
CDR3: CASSQIAATGELFF
DNA: TGTGCCAGCAGCCAAATAGCAGCTACCGGGGAGCTGTTTTTT

J: TRBJ2-7
D: .
size: many
V: TRBV11-2
CDR3: CASSLEAGSSHEQYF
DNA: TGTGCCAGCAGCTTAGAGGCGGGGTCGTCCCACGAGCAGTACTTC

J: TRBJ1-2
D: TRBD1
size: many
V: TRBV15
CDR3: CATKRQGANYGYTF
DNA: TGTGCCACCAAAAGACAGGGGGCTAACTATGGCTACACCTTC

J: TRBJ1-6
D: .
size: many
V: TRBV2
CDR3: CASSEKGHNSPLHF
DNA: TGTGCCAGCAGTGAAAAGGGTCATAATTCACCCCTCCACTTT

J: TRBJ1-5
D: .
size: many
V: TRBV7-9
CDR3: CASSLPGNGQPQHF
DNA: TGTGCCAGCAGCTTACCAGGGAACGGTCAGCCCCAGCATTTT

J: TRBJ2-7
D: TRBD2
size: many
V: TRBV12-3/TRBV12-4
CDR3: CASSFTLGGLAGHEQYF
DNA: TGTGCCAGCAGTTTCACCTTGGGCGGGCTAGCGGGCCACGAGCAGTACTTC

J: TRBJ2-5
D: .
size: many
V: TRBV5-1
CDR3: CASSVGDSSETQYF
DNA: TGCGCCAGCAGCGTCGGCGACAGTTCGGAGACCCAGTACTTC

J: TRBJ2-5
D: TRBD1
size: many
V: TRBV6-1
CDR3: CASTSTRTGKETQYF
DNA: TGTGCCAGCACCTCCACTCGGACAGGAAAAGAGACCCAGTACTTC

J: TRBJ2-7
D: .
size: many
V: TRBV7-2
CDR3: CASSLTGTTLYEQYF
DNA: TGTGCCAGCAGCCTCACCGGGACGACGCTCTACGAGCAGTACTTC

J: TRBJ2-5
D: TRBD1
size: many
V: TRBV6-2/TRBV6-3
CDR3: CASSPRDRVETQYF
DNA: TGTGCCAGCAGTCCCCGGGACAGGGTAGAGACCCAGTACTTC

J: TRBJ1-6
D: .
size: many
V: TRBV6-1
CDR3: CASSGKNNSPLHF
DNA: TGTGCCAGCAGTGGAAAGAATAATTCACCCCTCCACTTT

J: TRBJ2-5
D: TRBD2
size: .
V: TRBV6-1
CDR3: CASRVAGALETQYF
DNA: TGTGCCAGCAGGGTAGCGGGAGCACTAGAGACCCAGTACTTC

J: TRBJ2-4
D: .
size: few
V: TRBV19
CDR3: CASSQRRDIQYF
DNA: TGTGCCAGTAGTCAGCGGCGAGACATTCAGTACTTC

J: TRBJ1-2
D: TRBD1
size: many
V: TRBV12-5
CDR3: CASGFTDRVKGYTF
DNA: TGTGCTAGTGGTTTTACTGACAGGGTAAAAGGCTACACCTTC

J: TRBJ1-2
D: TRBD1
size: many
V: TRBV6-1
CDR3: CASSEGQGAGGYTF
DNA: TGTGCCAGCAGTGAAGGACAGGGGGCGGGGGGCTACACCTTC

J: TRBJ2-2
D: .
size: few
V: TRBV7-9
CDR3: CASSLYGNGELFF
DNA: TGTGCCAGCAGCTTATACGGAAACGGGGAGCTGTTTTTT

J: TRBJ1-5
D: TRBD1
size: .
V: TRBV11-1
CDR3: CASSSTDRGYNQPQHF
DNA: TGTGCCAGCAGCTCCACGGACAGGGGGTACAATCAGCCCCAGCATTTT

J: TRBJ1-1
D: .
size: .
V: TRBV29-1
CDR3: CSALGERGVNTEAFF
DNA: TGCAGCGCCTTAGGCGAGCGGGGGGTGAACACTGAAGCTTTCTTT

J: TRBJ1-6
D: TRBD1
size: .
V: TRBV6-2/TRBV6-3
CDR3: CASSRQGGSYSSPLHF
DNA: TGTGCCAGCAGTCGACAGGGTGGGTCCTATAGTTCACCCCTCCACTTT

J: TRBJ2-7
D: .
size: .
V: TRBV20-1
CDR3: CSASPPTEQYF
DNA: TGCAGTGCTAGTCCTCCCACAGAGCAGTACTTC

J: TRBJ1-1
D: .
size: many
V: TRBV11-1
CDR3: CASSSRALGVGNTEAFF
DNA: TGTGCCAGCAGCTCTCGGGCCCTGGGGGTAGGCAACACTGAAGCTTTCTTT

J: TRBJ2-5
D: .
size: few
V: TRBV5-1
CDR3: CASSQLGGVQETQYF
DNA: TGCGCCAGCAGCCAGTTAGGTGGGGTCCAAGAGACCCAGTACTTC

J: TRBJ1-1
D: .
size: many
V: TRBV27
CDR3: CASSIPPSGPNTEAFF
DNA: TGTGCCAGCAGTATTCCCCCGTCGGGCCCTAACACTGAAGCTTTCTTT

J: TRBJ2-5
D: .
size: many
V: TRBV20-1
CDR3: CSANVGLGAVETQYF
DNA: TGCAGTGCTAATGTGGGCCTCGGAGCGGTAGAGACCCAGTACTTC

J: TRBJ2-2
D: .
size: .
V: TRBV5-6
CDR3: CASSFVGRTGELFF
DNA: TGTGCCAGCAGCTTCGTCGGTCGGACCGGGGAGCTGTTTTTT

J: TRBJ2-7
D: .
size: .
V: TRBV15
CDR3: CATSSGNNIYEQYF
DNA: TGTGCCACCAGCTCCGGGAATAATATCTACGAGCAGTACTTC

J: TRBJ1-5
D: .
size: many
V: TRBV6-1
CDR3: CASMREFNQPQHF
DNA: TGTGCCAGCATGAGAGAGTTTAATCAGCCCCAGCATTTT

J: TRBJ2-5
D: .
size: many
V: TRBV7-8
CDR3: CASSPLAGQQETQYF
DNA: TGTGCCAGCAGCCCCCTGGCGGGGCAGCAAGAGACCCAGTACTTC

J: TRBJ1-1
D: .
size: .
V: TRBV6-1
CDR3: CASNRKGLSTEAFF
DNA: TGTGCCAGCAACCGAAAGGGTCTAAGCACTGAAGCTTTCTTT

J: TRBJ1-5
D: .
size: many
V: TRBV19
CDR3: CASSIITGANQPQHF
DNA: TGTGCCAGTAGTATAATAACCGGGGCAAATCAGCCCCAGCATTTT

J: TRBJ2-7
D: .
size: once
V: TRBV12-3/TRBV12-4
CDR3: CASTLGPIYEQYF
DNA: TGTGCCAGCACCCTTGGACCCATCTACGAGCAGTACTTC

J: TRBJ1-2
D: .
size: many
V: TRBV24-1
CDR3: CATSDSTGANYGYTF
DNA: TGTGCCACCAGTGATTCGACGGGAGCTAACTATGGCTACACCTTC

J: TRBJ2-6
D: TRBD1
size: many
V: TRBV3-1
CDR3: CASSRLGQGDGANVLTF
DNA: TGTGCCAGCAGCCGGCTTGGACAGGGGGACGGGGCCAACGTCCTGACTTTC

J: TRBJ1-5
D: .
size: many
V: TRBV7-2
CDR3: CASSPLAGNQPQHF
DNA: TGTGCCAGCAGCCCGCTTGCCGGGAATCAGCCCCAGCATTTT

J: TRBJ2-5
D: .
size: many
V: TRBV10-3
CDR3: CAISESSGIGETQYF
DNA: TGTGCCATCAGTGAGTCTTCGGGGATCGGCGAGACCCAGTACTTC

J: TRBJ1-2
D: .
size: once
V: TRBV6-5
CDR3: CASSYYVTPTSNYGYTF
DNA: TGTGCCAGCAGTTACTATGTGACACCGACATCTAACTATGGCTACACCTTC

J: TRBJ1-1
D: .
size: many
V: TRBV20-1
CDR3: CRARFVGFREAFF
DNA: TGCAGAGCTAGATTTGTTGGCTTCAGGGAAGCTTTCTTT